This entry lists 8 T cell receptor beta chains sequenced from one sample in a study of blood T cell repertoires in COVID-19. This table comes from immunoSEQ multiplex PCR, and its TCRdb copy is limited to in-frame clones, with some not included. Here the sample spans about 360,000 clones, less than 90% being singletons. Sequences were obtained from peripheral blood. These receptors all stem from a woman aged 60-75 years with COVID-19, enrolled during active disease.

V and J are TRBV4-1 and TRBJ1-2; 7 bases line up with TRBD1. Germline CDR1 reads MGHRA; CDR2 reads YSYEKL. This CDR3 has 15 residues. V was pared by 1 base and J by 2 bases, with 4 bases of the junction left unmatched. The CDR3 DNA reads as TGCGCCAGCAGCCAAGTACAGGGGATCAACTATGGCTACACCTTC. Amino acids: CASSQVQGINYGYTF.

V is TRBV27 and J is TRBJ2-6; TRBD2 matches 8 bases. CDR1 and CDR2 (germline): MNHEY, SMNVEV (reference sequence). V dropped 8 bases and J dropped 1; count of bases not matched to a gene: 10. The CDR3 length is 17 residues. The CDR3 reads CASRPAGAQSGANVLTF. Here the CDR3 DNA reads TGTGCCAGCCGCCCAGCGGGGGCGCAATCTGGGGCCAACGTCCTGACTTTC.

The chain links TRBV19 to TRBJ2-7; 12 bases align to TRBD2. Trimming at V came to 5 bases and at J to 5 bases, leaving 10 bases not matched to a gene. Germline loops: CDR1 LNHDA, CDR2 SQIVND (reference sequence). The length of the CDR3 is 16 residues. CDR3 region: CASSVQLAGGPHEQYF. The CDR3 DNA is TGTGCCAGTAGTGTCCAGCTAGCGGGGGGGCCCCACGAGCAGTACTTC.

The V and J genes are TRBV9 and TRBJ1-2; D uncertain. The CDR3 loop spans 13 amino acids. Trimming shortened V by 4 bases and J by 8 bases, and 15 bases separated the two germline ends. CDR1 and CDR2 from the germline V gene are SGDLS and YYNGEE. The CDR3 sequence: CASSLSVEGGYTF. The CDR3 DNA follows: TGTGCCAGCAGCTTATCGGTTGAGGGAGGCTACACCTTC.

V usage is TRBV19 and J usage is TRBJ1-2; TRBD1 is a possible D gene (6 bases). Germline assignment: CDR1 LNHDA and CDR2 SQIVND (reference sequence). The CDR3 sequence is 12 residues long. The V and J ends lost 3 bases and 10 bases respectively, with 12 bases between them. The CDR3 is CASSIQTGYYTF. The DNA of the CDR3 is TGTGCCAGTAGTATTCAAACAGGGTACTACACCTTC.

The chain employs TRBV2 and TRBJ1-2; D gene ambiguous. The CDR3 totals 15 residues. Trimming pared 5 bases from V and 0 bases from J, leaving 13 bases between. Germline values: CDR1 SNHLY, CDR2 FYNNEI. CDR3 sequence (DNA): TGTGCCAGCAGTTACCACAGTTTTTCTAACTATGGCTACACCTTC. Its translation is CASSYHSFSNYGYTF.

The chain has TRBV10-3 and TRBJ2-1; 8 bases match TRBD2. V shed 2 bases, J shed 8 bases, and the junction held 14 bases outside the gene matches. In germline, CDR1 is ENHRY, CDR2 SYGVKD. The CDR3 length is 17 residues. Written as DNA, the CDR3 is TGTGCCATCAGTGAGAGTGCGGCGGGGGGACCCCAGGATGAGCAGTTCTTC. This encodes CAISESAAGGPQDEQFF.

The rearrangement links TRBV7-9 to TRBJ2-7; D remains ambiguous. Looked up from germline, CDR1 is SEHNR and CDR2 is FQNEAQ (reference sequence). Trimming stripped 6 bases from V and 0 bases from J, with 18 bases between. This CDR3 region has 16 residues. This CDR3 reads CASSSSGQVSSYEQYF. In DNA, the CDR3 is TGTGCCAGCAGTTCAAGTGGGCAGGTGAGCTCCTACGAGCAGTACTTC.